The source of this T cell receptor beta chain is a study of blood T cell repertoires in COVID-19. Turning to the study itself: Acute and convalescent COVID-19 samples came from the United States, Italy and Spain. Sample material is recorded as cDNA or gDNA derived from T cells, B-cell-depleted T cells, or PBMCs.

As handled by the study authors: The authors estimated nucleated cell counts from reference gene primer amplification. This table comes from immunoSEQ multiplex PCR, and its TCRdb copy is limited to in-frame clones, with some not included. The D gene and trimming were derived from the DNA, and the V and J assignments and clone size from that table. The sample consists of about 140,000 clones, 80% to 90% of them appearing once. This CDR3 has 16 amino acids. Germline CDR1 SGHRS, CDR2 YFSETQ. Trimming took off 0 bases at V and 0 bases at J, with 12 bases between the two ends. The J gene is TRBJ1-1, the V gene TRBV5-1; tentatively, D is TRBD1 (6 bases). This clonotype was obtained from a woman of 80 years or more with acute or convalescent COVID-19. Sequences were obtained from peripheral blood. CDR3 sequence reads: CASSLGRGTVNTEAFF. For the CDR3, the DNA is TGCGCCAGCAGCTTGGGCAGGGGTACGGTGAACACTGAAGCTTTCTTT.